These T cell receptor beta chains were read from a single sample in a study of radiation and T cells in renal cell carcinoma. Profiled with immunoSEQ multiplex PCR; TCRdb holds only in-frame clones, not every one. The sample has approximately 170,000 clones; less than 90% are singletons. This specimen consisted of blood, obtained from a patient whose treatment included radiotherapy and nephrectomy. The receptors originated from a woman aged 45 to 65 with renal cell carcinoma. Both conserved end residues are part of each CDR3. The D gene is left open where the match is weak. Some rows mark clone size as missing; the rest say once, few, many or name a class of expanded clone.

>TRBJ1-1|TRBV28|.|once
CASSLRAEAFF
TGTGCCAGCAGTTTACGGGCTGAAGCTTTCTTT
>TRBJ1-3|TRBV6-5|.|.
CASSYSNRVSGNTIYF
TGTGCCAGCAGTTACTCGAACAGGGTCTCTGGAAACACCATATATTTT
>TRBJ2-1|TRBV19|.|.
CASSRTSSSYNEQFF
TGTGCCAGTAGTCGTACTAGCTCGAGCTACAATGAGCAGTTCTTC
>TRBJ2-3|TRBV7-2|.|.
CASSPGLATDTQYF
TGTGCCAGCAGCCCCGGACTCGCAACAGATACGCAGTATTTT
>TRBJ1-6|TRBV30|.|.
CAWKLSYYNSPLHF
TGTGCCTGGAAACTCAGCTATTATAATTCACCCCTCCACTTT
>TRBJ1-4|TRBV10-2|.|once
CASSENEKLFF
TGCGCCAGCAGTGAAAATGAAAAACTGTTTTTT
>TRBJ2-5|TRBV29-1|.|.
CSVGSGHPQAAQYF
TGCAGCGTTGGGTCCGGACACCCCCAAGCGGCCCAGTACTTC
>TRBJ1-1|TRBV2|.|.
CASSDPGGAGTEAFF
TGTGCCAGCAGTGACCCGGGGGGGGCGGGCACTGAAGCTTTCTTT
>TRBJ1-2|TRBV29-1|.|.
CSVGEGSGRVFSGYTF
TGCAGCGTCGGGGAGGGGTCTGGACGCGTGTTCTCTGGCTACACCTTC
>TRBJ1-2|TRBV19|.|.
CASSIPNRQVRYGYTF
TGTGCCAGTAGTATTCCAAACCGACAGGTTCGCTATGGCTACACCTTC
>TRBJ1-6|TRBV7-2|.|once
CASSSQVSNSPLHF
TGTGCCAGCAGCTCCCAGGTTTCGAATTCACCCCTCCACTTT
>TRBJ1-2|TRBV19|TRBD1|.
CANEVGRGRIMSGYTF
TGTGCCAACGAGGTCGGCAGGGGGCGGATAATGTCTGGCTACACCTTC
>TRBJ2-7|TRBV10-1|.|.
CASSQTSYEQYF
TGCGCCAGCAGCCAGACTTCCTACGAGCAGTACTTC
>TRBJ2-7|TRBV20-1|.|.
CGPQGNNEQYF
TGCGGACCTCAGGGGAACAACGAGCAGTACTTC
>TRBJ1-5|TRBV5-1|.|.
CASSLADFDSNQPQHF
TGCGCCAGCAGCTTGGCGGACTTCGATAGCAATCAGCCCCAGCATTTT
>TRBJ1-2|TRBV19|.|.
CASSSDWDYGYTF
TGTGCCAGTAGTTCCGACTGGGACTATGGCTACACCTTC
>TRBJ1-2|TRBV7-2|.|.
CASSLLGGGYTF
TGTGCCAGCAGCTTGTTGGGGGGCGGCTACACCTTC
>TRBJ2-7|TRBV5-5|TRBD1|once
CASSWDSYEQYF
TGTGCCAGCAGCTGGGACAGTTACGAGCAGTACTTC
>TRBJ1-1|TRBV2|.|.
CASRNTGHPNTEAFF
TGTGCCAGCAGAAACACGGGACACCCGAACACTGAAGCTTTCTTT
>TRBJ2-7|TRBV14|TRBD2|.
CASSQDGELAGVAYEQYF
TGTGCCAGCAGCCAAGATGGAGAACTAGCGGGGGTTGCCTACGAGCAGTACTTC
>TRBJ2-7|TRBV7-2|TRBD2|.
CASSRELAGGLDEQYF
TGTGCCAGCAGTCGAGAGTTAGCGGGGGGGCTCGACGAGCAGTACTTC
>TRBJ2-4|TRBV30|.|.
CAWRRDLAKNIQYF
TGTGCCTGGAGGCGGGACCTAGCCAAAAACATTCAGTACTTC
>TRBJ1-2|TRBV6-5|.|.
CASRARDGMRGYTF
TGTGCCAGCAGGGCCAGGGACGGGATGAGGGGCTACACCTTC
>TRBJ1-1|TRBV7-9|.|.
CASSFAKNTEAFF
TGTGCCAGCAGCTTCGCCAAGAACACTGAAGCTTTCTTT
>TRBJ1-1|TRBV7-9|TRBD1|.
CASSSPTGRSFF
TGTGCCAGCAGCTCACCGACAGGGAGATCTTTCTTT
>TRBJ1-6|TRBV2|.|.
CASSEALKVTGSPLHF
TGTGCCAGCAGTGAAGCGCTTAAGGTTACGGGATCACCCCTCCACTTT
>TRBJ2-1|TRBV6-1|.|.
CASGAASSYNEQFF
TGTGCCTCCGGGGCCGCGAGCTCCTACAATGAGCAGTTCTTC
>TRBJ1-1|TRBV19|.|few
CASKPGLPNTEAFF
TGTGCCAGTAAGCCGGGACTCCCGAACACTGAAGCTTTCTTT
>TRBJ2-7|TRBV7-8|TRBD1|.
CASSPYRGTGREQYF
TGTGCCAGCAGCCCTTACCGTGGGACAGGGCGCGAGCAGTACTTC
>TRBJ1-6|TRBV6-5|TRBD1|once
CASMRYPTGSSPLHF
TGTGCCAGCATGAGGTATCCGACAGGGAGTTCACCCCTCCACTTT
>TRBJ2-7|TRBV29-1|.|.
CSVMRVYEQYF
TGCAGCGTTATGAGGGTGTACGAGCAGTACTTC